The 31 T cell receptor beta chains given below trace back to one sample, sequenced in a study of T cells in narcolepsy. Generated by immunoSEQ multiplex PCR, the TCRdb table keeps only in-frame clones and is missing some. The sample contains fewer than 40,000 clones, about four fifths of which appear only once. The sequenced sample consisted of CD45RA- memory CD4+ T cells from PBMCs. Every receptor here comes from a human donor with narcolepsy.

With regard to this clone: At the DNA level, this CDR3 is encoded by other sequences in the same sample as well. J is TRBJ2-5 and V is TRBV9; 10 bases map to TRBD2. Germline CDR1 is SGDLS and CDR2 is YYNGEE. V trimming: 3 bases; J trimming: 1 base; junction bases outside the gene matches: 3. This CDR3 contains 15 residues. In DNA, the CDR3 is TGTGCCAGCAGCGCTAGCGGGAGCCGCCAAGAGACCCAGTACTTC. Encoded protein: CASSASGSRQETQYF.

In its sample, this clone was seen a few times. The rearrangement joins TRBV6-4 to TRBJ1-1; D not resolved. The germline V and J ends were trimmed by 6 bases and 5 bases, with 13 bases remaining between them. Germline V gives CDR1 MRHNA, CDR2 SNTAGT. The CDR3 contains 13 residues. The CDR3 loop reads CASSESPRTEAFF. CDR3 coding DNA: TGTGCCAGCAGCGAATCCCCGAGAACTGAAGCTTTCTTT.

This chain connects TRBV2 to TRBJ2-1; possibly TRBD1 for D (6 bases). The V end was cut by 6 bases, the J end by 5 bases, with 17 bases between. CDR3 length: 15 residues. In germline, CDR1 is SNHLY, CDR2 FYNNEI. The CDR3 bases are TGTGCCAGCAGCGAACCAAGGGGGACGGACAATGAGCAGTTCTTC. This gives the protein CASSEPRGTDNEQFF. The full variable domain, completed using reference TRBV2 and TRBJ2-1, is EPEVTQTPSHQVTQMGQEVILRCVPISNHLYFYWYRQILGQKVEFLVSFYNNEISEKSEIFDDQFSVERPDGSNFTLKIRSTKLEDSAMYFCASSEPRGTDNEQFFGPGTRLTVL.

The CDR3: CASSLRRDLNYGYTF. In DNA form, the CDR3 reads TGTGCCAGCAGCTTAAGACGGGACCTCAACTATGGCTACACCTTC. The V gene is TRBV11-1, the J gene TRBJ1-2; TRBD1 is a possible D gene (5 bases). Germline V gives CDR1 SGHAT, CDR2 FQDESV (reference sequence). V lost 2 bases, J lost 2 bases, and 12 bases lay in between. This CDR3 spans 15 amino acids.

The gene calls are TRBV4-1 and TRBJ2-1; TRBD2 agrees at 16 bases. The CDR3 spans 17 residues. J was trimmed by 9 bases and V by 2 bases; bases with no gene match: 7. CDR1 MGHRA and CDR2 YSYEKL come from the germline V gene. CDR3 amino acids: CASSQKGLAGGRGEQFF. The CDR3 DNA reads as TGCGCCAGCAGCCAAAAGGGACTAGCGGGAGGGCGTGGTGAGCAGTTCTTC.

V is TRBV4-1 and J is TRBJ2-3; 7 nucleotides line up with TRBD2. The CDR3 spans 16 residues. The V segment lost 4 bases and the J segment 0 bases; nucleotides outside the gene matches: 7. Germline V CDR1 and CDR2: MGHRA, YSYEKL. In DNA form, the CDR3 reads TGCGCCAGCAGCCGCCCTCTAGCGGCTAGCACAGATACGCAGTATTTT. Translating it yields CASSRPLAASTDTQYF.

The chain uses TRBV27 and TRBJ2-7; possible D gene TRBD2, 6 bases. This CDR3 is built from 15 residues. V shed 5 bases and J shed 0 bases, with 14 bases lying between them. Germline V CDR1 and CDR2: MNHEY, SMNVEV (reference sequence). Here the CDR3 DNA reads TGTGCCAGCAGTCCGGGAGCCTCCTTCTCCTACGAGCAGTACTTC. Translating gives CASSPGASFSYEQYF.

The V call is TRBV6-6, the J call TRBJ1-3; a possible D gene is TRBD1 (5 bases). V lost 3 bases to trimming and J lost 8 bases, with 11 bases between them. This CDR3 is 13 amino acids long. Germline lookup yields CDR1 MNHNY and CDR2 SVGAGI (reference sequence). CDR3 amino acids: CASSYEGLDTIYF. CDR3 coding DNA: TGTGCCAGCAGTTATGAGGGGTTGGACACCATATATTTT.

This chain's CDR3 is CASSEAPQGSYEQYF. DNA for the CDR3: TGTGCCAGCAGTGAAGCGCCCCAGGGCTCCTACGAGCAGTACTTC. The chain carries TRBV6-1 and TRBJ2-7, with D tentatively TRBD1 (5 bases). V lost 0 bases and J lost 0, with 9 bases in between. The V gene's germline CDR1 is MNHNS and CDR2 SASEGT. This CDR3 contains 15 residues.

The chain carries TRBV7-9 and TRBJ1-1, with TRBD1 matching over 7 bases. V was clipped by 3 bases and J by 11 bases; unmatched bases: 9. In germline, CDR1 is SEHNR, CDR2 FQNEAQ (reference sequence). The length of the CDR3 is 13 residues. CDR3 in amino acids: CASSLEYRGAAFF. Here the CDR3 DNA reads TGTGCCAGCAGCTTGGAATACAGGGGAGCGGCTTTCTTT.

The V call is TRBV7-8, the J call TRBJ2-3; D is undetermined. Per the germline V gene, CDR1 is SGHVS and CDR2 is FQNEAQ. The CDR3 is made up of 16 amino acids. V was pared by 3 bases and J by 3 bases, with 16 bases between. This CDR3 is CASSFTTGAGTDTQYF. CDR3 sequence (DNA): TGTGCCAGCAGCTTTACGACTGGCGCCGGGACAGATACGCAGTATTTT.

This clone is deemed medium-sized. This chain joins TRBV2 and TRBJ2-7, with D unresolved. Between the trimmed V and J ends, which lost 3 bases and 2 bases, there was a span of 8 bases. Germline CDR1 is SNHLY and CDR2 is FYNNEI. The length of the CDR3 is 13 residues. DNA of the CDR3: TGTGCCAGCAGTGATCGGTCAACCTACGAGCAGTACTTC. Translating gives CASSDRSTYEQYF.

The chain is built from TRBV7-3 and TRBJ2-5; D is possibly TRBD2 (6 bases). This CDR3 has 15 residues. CDR1 SGHTA and CDR2 FQGTGA come from the germline V gene. Trimming removed 5 bases at V and 5 bases at J, with 18 bases between. The CDR3 here is CASSQTGLQAETQYF. As DNA, the CDR3 is TGTGCCAGCAGCCAAACGGGACTTCAGGCGGAGACCCAGTACTTC.

The chain carries TRBV5-4 and TRBJ2-3, with no clear D. The V and J ends lost 1 base and 5 bases respectively, with 11 bases between them. The germline gives CDR1 SGHNT, CDR2 YYREEE (reference sequence). The CDR3 loop spans 14 amino acids. CDR3 DNA sequence: TGTGCCAGCAGCTTGAAGTCCCCCGGAGATACGCAGTATTTT. Protein product: CASSLKSPGDTQYF.

The V gene is TRBV7-6, the J gene TRBJ2-5, with 7 bases identical to TRBD2. The CDR3 is 16 amino acids. V dropped 0 bases and J dropped 4; count of bases not matched to a gene: 8. The germline V gene encodes CDR1 SGHVS and CDR2 FNYEAQ. CDR3 nucleotide sequence: TGTGCCAGCAGCTTAGCAGGGCTAGCGGTAGGAGAGACCCAGTACTTC. Its protein product is CASSLAGLAVGETQYF.

In its sample, this clone was seen a few times. CDR3 sequence reads: CASSKGTSGRRLGNEQFF. The CDR3 nucleotides are TGTGCCAGCAGCAAAGGGACTAGCGGGAGAAGATTGGGAAATGAGCAGTTCTTC. J is TRBJ2-1 and V is TRBV7-3, with 14 nucleotides matching TRBD2. CDR1 is SGHTA, CDR2 FQGTGA, per germline. V lost 5 bases, J lost 7 bases, and 13 bases stayed unmatched. The CDR3 totals 18 residues.

The chain has TRBV7-8 and TRBJ2-7, with 10 bases fitting TRBD2. CDR1 and CDR2 from the germline V gene are SGHVS and FQNEAQ. The CDR3 is made up of 14 amino acids. V dropped 2 bases and J dropped 2; count of bases not matched to a gene: 0. The CDR3 DNA is TGTGCCAGCAGCTTAAGCGGGAGGGCCTACGAGCAGTACTTC. Its protein product is CASSLSGRAYEQYF. Based on the CDR3 plus reference TRBV7-8 and TRBJ2-7, the full variable domain is GAGVSQSPRYKVAKRGQDVALRCDPISGHVSLFWYQQALGQGPEFLTYFQNEAQLDKSGLPSDRFFAERPEGSVSTLKIQRTQQEDSAVYLCASSLSGRAYEQYFGPGTRLTVT.

This chain uses TRBV28 with TRBJ2-5; 7 positions agree with TRBD2. This CDR3 has 15 amino acids. With V trimmed by 3 bases and J by 5 bases, 9 bases remained unmatched. Germline V lookup: CDR1 MDHEN, CDR2 SYDVKM. The CDR3 DNA reads TGTGCCAGCAGTTTCGCGCAGGGAGGGCGGGAGACCCAGTACTTC. This codes for CASSFAQGGRETQYF.

With regard to this clone: At the DNA level, this CDR3 is encoded by other sequences in the same sample as well. V usage is TRBV7-9 and J usage is TRBJ1-2; TRBD1 aligns across 7 bases. J was trimmed by 5 bases and V by 1 base; bases with no gene match: 1. The length of the CDR3 is 13 residues. CDR1 is SEHNR and CDR2 is FQNEAQ in the germline V gene (reference sequence). The CDR3 DNA reads as TGTGCCAGCAGCTTAGGACAGGGATATGGCTACACCTTC. Its protein is CASSLGQGYGYTF.

This chain joins TRBV29-1 and TRBJ1-2; 7 positions agree with TRBD1. The CDR3 is 14 amino acids. The V segment lost 3 bases and the J segment 0 bases; nucleotides outside the gene matches: 4. CDR1 is SQVTM, CDR2 ANQGSEA, per germline. Here the CDR3 DNA reads TGCAGCGTTGACAAAGGGACAGCTAACTATGGCTACACCTTC. As protein: CSVDKGTANYGYTF.

The rearrangement links TRBV18 to TRBJ1-2; 7 nucleotides agree with TRBD1. CDR1 is KGHSH and CDR2 is LQKENI in the germline V gene. The trim removed 5 bases at V and 3 bases at J, leaving 9 bases unmatched. CDR3 size: 15 residues. CDR3 residues: CASSTLPDRDYGYTF. DNA of the CDR3: TGTGCCAGCTCAACCCTCCCCGACAGGGACTATGGCTACACCTTC.

V gene TRBV6-5 combines with J gene TRBJ1-2; D ambiguous. V was clipped by 4 bases and J by 4 bases, with 16 bases between them. Germline V gene lookup returns CDR1 MNHEY and CDR2 SVGAGI. This CDR3 is built from 15 residues. CDR3 nucleotides: TGTGCCAGCAGTTCAGCGGACGGAGTGTCCTATGGCTACACCTTC. This codes for CASSSADGVSYGYTF.

This sequence joins TRBV19 and TRBJ1-2, with 7 bases lining up with TRBD1. CDR3 size: 15 residues. Germline CDR1 is LNHDA and CDR2 is SQIVND (reference sequence). The V segment lost 3 bases and the J segment 1 base; nucleotides outside the gene matches: 5. The CDR3 region is CASSIVGTVNYGYTF. The CDR3 DNA is TGTGCCAGTAGTATCGTCGGGACAGTTAACTATGGCTACACCTTC.

The table lists this clone with a count of one. The V gene is TRBV6-1, the J gene TRBJ2-7; TRBD1 or TRBD2 may be the D gene (5 bases each). CDR3 length: 14 residues. Germline V CDR1 and CDR2: MNHNS, SASEGT. Trimming stripped 9 bases from V and 6 bases from J, with 21 bases between. The chain's CDR3 is CASTLPGPSVEQYF. The CDR3 DNA sequence: TGTGCCAGTACTCTACCGGGGCCTTCGGTCGAGCAGTACTTC.

The chain combines TRBV5-1 with TRBJ2-5; 9 bases line up with TRBD1. The DNA end lines up better with TRBJ2-7; the J call may be wrong. Germline V CDR1 and CDR2: SGHRS, YFSETQ. This CDR3 region has 14 residues. The CDR3 sequence: CASSWTGEGYEQYF. The CDR3 bases are TGCGCCAGCAGCTGGACAGGGGAGGGCTACGAGCAGTACTTC.

This chain links TRBV18 with TRBJ2-7; possible D gene TRBD1, 6 bases. V dropped 10 bases and J dropped 5 bases, with 18 bases sitting between them. This CDR3 contains 13 residues. Looked up from germline, CDR1 is KGHSH and CDR2 is LQKENI. The CDR3 nucleotides read TGTGCCACCCTTTTTGGGGCAGGGGACGAGCAGTACTTC. Translated: CATLFGAGDEQYF.

The rearrangement links TRBV7-2 to TRBJ1-2; 7 bases map to TRBD1. The junction had 11 bases not matched to a gene; V was cut back by 7 bases and J by 6 bases. The CDR3 extends over 14 amino acids. The germline V gene has CDR1 SGHTA and CDR2 FQGNSA. CDR3 DNA: TGTGCCAGCAACCCCCAGGGACAGTTCCATGGCTACACCTTC. Translated: CASNPQGQFHGYTF.

The rearrangement joins TRBV29-1 to TRBJ2-1, with 11 bases aligning to TRBD2. The V gene's germline CDR1 is SQVTM and CDR2 ANQGSEA. This CDR3 contains 14 residues. The ends lost 8 bases at V and 7 bases at J; junction bases unmatched: 10. CDR3 amino acids: CSFTRASGRNEQFF. In DNA form, the CDR3 reads TGCAGCTTCACTCGGGCTAGCGGGAGGAATGAGCAGTTCTTC.

V gene TRBV9 combines with J gene TRBJ2-7, with 7 bases lining up with TRBD2. CDR3 length: 16 residues. Trimming removed 3 bases from V and 5 bases from J; junction bases left unmatched: 14. Germline V gene sequence: CDR1 SGDLS, CDR2 YYNGEE. CDR3 coding DNA: TGTGCCAGCAGCGAGTTTCCCAAGGGGAGGGCCCACGAGCAGTACTTC. Protein: CASSEFPKGRAHEQYF.

V gene TRBV29-1 combines with J gene TRBJ2-6, with D tentatively TRBD1 or TRBD2 (5 bases each). CDR3 length: 15 residues. The germline V gene encodes CDR1 SQVTM and CDR2 ANQGSEA. Trimming took off 4 bases at V and 3 bases at J, with 13 bases between the two ends. The CDR3 protein is CSVVEGRRGANVLTF. For the CDR3, the DNA is TGCAGCGTTGTAGAGGGACGACGTGGGGCCAACGTCCTGACTTTC. Full variable domain (missing parts from reference TRBV29-1 and TRBJ2-6): SAVISQKPSRDICQRGTSLTIQCQVDSQVTMMFWYRQQPGQSLTLIATANQGSEATYESGFVIDKFPISRPNLTFSTLTVSNMSPEDSSIYLCSVVEGRRGANVLTFGAGSRLTVL.

The gene calls are TRBV11-3 and TRBJ2-5; tentative D call: TRBD1 (6 bases). The CDR3 runs 12 residues. Germline V gene data show CDR1 as SGHNT and CDR2 as YENEEA. The V and J ends lost 3 bases and 11 bases respectively, with 13 bases between them. The CDR3 DNA follows: TGTGCCAGCAGCTTGGGGGCGCGAGAGCAGTACTTC. This encodes CASSLGAREQYF.